These T cell receptor beta chains were read from a single sample in a study of cytomegalovirus exposure and HLA in healthy donors. TCRdb's table, derived via immunoSEQ multiplex PCR, lists solely in-frame clones and lacks some. The sample consists of 90,000 to 150,000 clones, approximately 80% of them appearing once. The sequenced material came from PBMCs. These receptors were taken from a middle-aged man in good health and CMV-seropositive. Both conserved end residues are part of each CDR3. Fields, in order: V gene, J gene, CDR3 length, CDR3 protein.

>TRBV9|TRBJ2-1|19
CASSVGTSGALSLYNEQFF
>TRBV6-5|TRBJ1-6|10
CASRGATLHF
>TRBV10-3|TRBJ2-3|17
CAISDGVRGKKTDTQYF
>TRBV10-3|TRBJ1-1|16
CAISDPGRGMNTEAFF
>TRBV4-1|TRBJ1-2|16
CASSQAPQGLGYGYTF
>TRBV7-2|TRBJ2-5|13
CASSLAERETQYF
>TRBV29-1|TRBJ1-1|15
CSVVFWSGQGSEAFF
>TRBV7-3|TRBJ1-1|13
CASSPTGVTEAFF
>TRBV7-8|TRBJ2-7|15
CASSARGGALDEQYF
>TRBV14|TRBJ2-2|15
CASSHRQGSAGELFF
>TRBV5-1|TRBJ2-7|13
CASSLVWGAEQYF
>TRBV19|TRBJ1-3|14
CASSIVTTGNTIYF
>TRBV4-2|TRBJ1-5|15
CASSRELAALQPQHF
>TRBV19|TRBJ2-7|16
CASSPPGTSGAEVQYF
>TRBV7-9|TRBJ2-7|14
CASSRLDRGYEQYF
>TRBV6-4|TRBJ1-1|15
CASSVRPAGITEAFF
>TRBV21-1|TRBJ1-1|17
CASSKASPGQGNTEAFF
>TRBV28|TRBJ1-4|14
CASSSLLGYEKLFF
>TRBV7-3|TRBJ2-3|19
CASSSKYNRAKGGTDTQYF
>TRBV5-1|TRBJ2-3|18
CASSRKFGGETSTDTQYF
>TRBV11-2|TRBJ2-1|16
CASSNRLGQGVRHGVF
>TRBV7-9|TRBJ2-3|13
CASSLVSADTQYF
>TRBV29-1|TRBJ1-2|12
CSVDRNPYGYTF
>TRBV18|TRBJ2-3|16
CASSPDGLAGGDTQYF
>TRBV27|TRBJ2-7|14
CASSTNPTGYEQYF
>TRBV28|TRBJ2-2|15
CASSLPGGNTGELFF
>TRBV20-1|TRBJ2-7|11
CRQGRGGEQYF
>TRBV7-2|TRBJ1-5|13
CASSLEAAQPQHF
>TRBV7-9|NA|13
CASEGDSSYEQYF
>TRBV7-8|TRBJ1-4|13
CASSIQGFEKLFF
>TRBV5-1|TRBJ1-5|13
CASSLGNDQPQHF
>TRBV7-3|TRBJ2-3|17
CASSLSPGGGGTDTQYF
>TRBV6-5|NA|14
CASSALQGAYEQYF
>TRBV4-1|TRBJ1-5|17
CASSPREQGRGNQPQHF
>TRBV11-2|TRBJ2-1|15
CASIGRRASYNEQFF
>TRBV4-2|TRBJ1-1|15
CASSQSEAGRAEAFF
>TRBV28|TRBJ1-2|15
CASTTTGRVGYGYTF
>TRBV7-8|TRBJ2-2|17
CASSLNLRGLGTGELFF
>TRBV9|TRBJ2-3|17
CASSVERLAGATDTQYF
>TRBV7-9|TRBJ1-6|15
CSSSFSQGNNSPLHF